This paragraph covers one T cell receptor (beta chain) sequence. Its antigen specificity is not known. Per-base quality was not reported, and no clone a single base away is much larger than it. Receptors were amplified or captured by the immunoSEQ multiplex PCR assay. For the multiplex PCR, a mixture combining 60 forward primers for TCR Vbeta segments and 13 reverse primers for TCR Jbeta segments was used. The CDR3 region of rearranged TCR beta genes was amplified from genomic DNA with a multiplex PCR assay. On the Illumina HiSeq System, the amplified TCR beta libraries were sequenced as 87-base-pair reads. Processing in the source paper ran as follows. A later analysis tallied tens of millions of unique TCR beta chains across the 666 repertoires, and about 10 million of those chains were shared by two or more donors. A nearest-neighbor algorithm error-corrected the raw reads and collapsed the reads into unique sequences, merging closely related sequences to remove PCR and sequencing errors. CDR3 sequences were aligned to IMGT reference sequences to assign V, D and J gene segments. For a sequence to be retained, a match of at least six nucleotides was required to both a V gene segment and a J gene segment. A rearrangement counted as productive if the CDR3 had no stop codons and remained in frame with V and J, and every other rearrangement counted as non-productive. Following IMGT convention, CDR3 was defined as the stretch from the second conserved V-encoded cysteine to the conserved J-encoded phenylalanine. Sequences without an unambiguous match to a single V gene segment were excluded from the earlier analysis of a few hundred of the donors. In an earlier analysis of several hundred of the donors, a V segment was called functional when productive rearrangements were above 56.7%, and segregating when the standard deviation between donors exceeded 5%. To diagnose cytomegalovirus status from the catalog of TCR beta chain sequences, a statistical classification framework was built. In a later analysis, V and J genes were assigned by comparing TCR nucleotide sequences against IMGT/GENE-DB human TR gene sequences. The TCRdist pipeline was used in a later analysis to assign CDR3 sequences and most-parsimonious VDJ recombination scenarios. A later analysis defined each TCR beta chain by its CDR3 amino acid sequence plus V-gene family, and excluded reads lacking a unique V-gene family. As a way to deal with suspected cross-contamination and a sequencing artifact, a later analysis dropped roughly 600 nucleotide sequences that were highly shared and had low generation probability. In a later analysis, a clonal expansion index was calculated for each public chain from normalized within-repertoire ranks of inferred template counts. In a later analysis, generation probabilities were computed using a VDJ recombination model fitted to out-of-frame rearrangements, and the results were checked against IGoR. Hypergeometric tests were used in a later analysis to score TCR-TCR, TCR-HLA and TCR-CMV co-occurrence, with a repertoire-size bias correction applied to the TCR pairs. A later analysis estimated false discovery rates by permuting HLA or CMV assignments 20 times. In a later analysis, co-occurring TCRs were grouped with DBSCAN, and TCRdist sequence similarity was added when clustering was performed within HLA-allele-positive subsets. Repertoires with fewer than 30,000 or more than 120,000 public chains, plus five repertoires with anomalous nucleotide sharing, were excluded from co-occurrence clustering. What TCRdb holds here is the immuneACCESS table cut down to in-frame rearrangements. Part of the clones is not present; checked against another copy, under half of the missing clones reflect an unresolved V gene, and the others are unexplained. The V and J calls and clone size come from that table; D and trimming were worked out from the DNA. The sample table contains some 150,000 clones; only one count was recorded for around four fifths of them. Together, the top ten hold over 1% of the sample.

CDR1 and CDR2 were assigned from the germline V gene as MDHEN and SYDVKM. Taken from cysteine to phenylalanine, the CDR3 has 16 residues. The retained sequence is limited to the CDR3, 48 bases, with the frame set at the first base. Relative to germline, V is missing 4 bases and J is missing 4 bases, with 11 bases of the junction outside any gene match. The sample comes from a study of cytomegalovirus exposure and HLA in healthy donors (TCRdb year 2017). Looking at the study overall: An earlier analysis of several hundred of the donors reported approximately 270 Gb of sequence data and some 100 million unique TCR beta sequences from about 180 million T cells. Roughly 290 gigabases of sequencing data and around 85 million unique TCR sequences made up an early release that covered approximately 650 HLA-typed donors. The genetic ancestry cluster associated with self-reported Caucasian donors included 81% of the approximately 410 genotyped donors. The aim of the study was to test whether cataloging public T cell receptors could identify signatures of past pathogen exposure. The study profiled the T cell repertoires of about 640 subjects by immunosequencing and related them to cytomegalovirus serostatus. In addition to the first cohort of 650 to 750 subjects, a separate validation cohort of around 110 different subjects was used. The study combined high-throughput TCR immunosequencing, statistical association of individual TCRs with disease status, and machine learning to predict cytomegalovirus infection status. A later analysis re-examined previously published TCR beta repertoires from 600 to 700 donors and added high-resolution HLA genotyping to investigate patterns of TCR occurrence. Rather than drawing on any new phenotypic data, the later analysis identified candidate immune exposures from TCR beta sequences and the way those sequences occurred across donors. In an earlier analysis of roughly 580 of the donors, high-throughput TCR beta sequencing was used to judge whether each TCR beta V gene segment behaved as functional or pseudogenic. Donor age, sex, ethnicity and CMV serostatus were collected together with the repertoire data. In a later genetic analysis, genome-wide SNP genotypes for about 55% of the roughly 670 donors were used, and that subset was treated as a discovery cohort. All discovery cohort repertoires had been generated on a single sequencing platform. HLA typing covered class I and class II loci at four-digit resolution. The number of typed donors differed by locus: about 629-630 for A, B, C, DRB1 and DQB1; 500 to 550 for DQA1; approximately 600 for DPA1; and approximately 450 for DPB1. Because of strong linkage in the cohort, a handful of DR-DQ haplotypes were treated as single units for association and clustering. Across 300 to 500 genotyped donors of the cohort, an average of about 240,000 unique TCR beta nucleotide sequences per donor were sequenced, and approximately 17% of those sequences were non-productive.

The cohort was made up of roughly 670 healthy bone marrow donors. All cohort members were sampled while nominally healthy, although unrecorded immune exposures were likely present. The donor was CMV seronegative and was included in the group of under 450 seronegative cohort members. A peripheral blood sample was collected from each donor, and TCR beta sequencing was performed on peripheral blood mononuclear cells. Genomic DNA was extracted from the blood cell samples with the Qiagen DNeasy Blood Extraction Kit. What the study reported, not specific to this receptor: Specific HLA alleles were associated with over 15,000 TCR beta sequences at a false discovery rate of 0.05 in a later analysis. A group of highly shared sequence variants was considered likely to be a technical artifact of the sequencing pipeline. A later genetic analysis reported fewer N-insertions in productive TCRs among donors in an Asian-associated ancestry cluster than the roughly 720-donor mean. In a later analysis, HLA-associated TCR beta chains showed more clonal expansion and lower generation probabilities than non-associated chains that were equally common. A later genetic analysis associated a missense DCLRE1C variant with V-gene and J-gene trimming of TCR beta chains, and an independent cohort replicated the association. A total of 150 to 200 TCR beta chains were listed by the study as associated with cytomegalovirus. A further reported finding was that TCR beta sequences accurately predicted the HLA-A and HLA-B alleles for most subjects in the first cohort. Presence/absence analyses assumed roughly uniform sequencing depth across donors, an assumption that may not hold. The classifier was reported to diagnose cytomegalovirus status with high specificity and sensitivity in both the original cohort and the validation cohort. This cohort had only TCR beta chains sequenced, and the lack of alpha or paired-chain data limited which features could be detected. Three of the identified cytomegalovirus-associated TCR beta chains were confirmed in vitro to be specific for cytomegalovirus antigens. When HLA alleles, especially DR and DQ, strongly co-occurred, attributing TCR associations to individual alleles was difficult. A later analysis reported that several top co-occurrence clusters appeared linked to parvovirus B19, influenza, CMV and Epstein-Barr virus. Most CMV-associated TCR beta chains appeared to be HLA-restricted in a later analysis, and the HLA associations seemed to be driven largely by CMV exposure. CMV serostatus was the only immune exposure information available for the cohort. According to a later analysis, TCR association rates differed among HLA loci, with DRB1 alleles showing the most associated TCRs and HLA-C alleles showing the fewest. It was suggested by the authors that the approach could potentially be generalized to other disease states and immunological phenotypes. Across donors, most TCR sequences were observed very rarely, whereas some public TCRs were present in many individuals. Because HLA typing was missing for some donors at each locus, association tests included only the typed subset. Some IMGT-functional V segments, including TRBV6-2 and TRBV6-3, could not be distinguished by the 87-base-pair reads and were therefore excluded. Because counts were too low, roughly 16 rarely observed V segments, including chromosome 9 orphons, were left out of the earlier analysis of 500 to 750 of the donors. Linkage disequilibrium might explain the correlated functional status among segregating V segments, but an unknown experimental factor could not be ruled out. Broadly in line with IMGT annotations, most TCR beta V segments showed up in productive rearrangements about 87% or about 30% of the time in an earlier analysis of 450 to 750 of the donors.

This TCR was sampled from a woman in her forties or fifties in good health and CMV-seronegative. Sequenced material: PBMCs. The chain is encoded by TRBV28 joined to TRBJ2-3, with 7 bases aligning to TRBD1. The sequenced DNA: TGTGCCAGCAGTTCCCCCCGCAGACAGGGCGCAGATACGCAGTATTTT. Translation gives CASSSPRRQGADTQYF.